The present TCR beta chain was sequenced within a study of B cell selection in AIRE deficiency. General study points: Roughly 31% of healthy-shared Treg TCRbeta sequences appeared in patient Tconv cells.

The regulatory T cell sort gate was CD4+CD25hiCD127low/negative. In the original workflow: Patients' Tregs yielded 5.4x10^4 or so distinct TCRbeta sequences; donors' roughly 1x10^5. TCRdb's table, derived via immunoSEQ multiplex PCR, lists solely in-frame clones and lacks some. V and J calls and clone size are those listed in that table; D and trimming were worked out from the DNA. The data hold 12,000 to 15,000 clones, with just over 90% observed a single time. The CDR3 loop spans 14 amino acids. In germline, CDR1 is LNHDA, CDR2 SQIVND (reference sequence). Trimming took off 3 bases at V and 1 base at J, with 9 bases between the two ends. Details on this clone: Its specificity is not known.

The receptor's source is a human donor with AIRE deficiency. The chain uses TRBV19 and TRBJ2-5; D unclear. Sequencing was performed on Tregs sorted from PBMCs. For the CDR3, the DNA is TGTGCCAGTAGTATTAATGGCCTCCAAGAGACCCAGTACTTC. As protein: CASSINGLQETQYF.